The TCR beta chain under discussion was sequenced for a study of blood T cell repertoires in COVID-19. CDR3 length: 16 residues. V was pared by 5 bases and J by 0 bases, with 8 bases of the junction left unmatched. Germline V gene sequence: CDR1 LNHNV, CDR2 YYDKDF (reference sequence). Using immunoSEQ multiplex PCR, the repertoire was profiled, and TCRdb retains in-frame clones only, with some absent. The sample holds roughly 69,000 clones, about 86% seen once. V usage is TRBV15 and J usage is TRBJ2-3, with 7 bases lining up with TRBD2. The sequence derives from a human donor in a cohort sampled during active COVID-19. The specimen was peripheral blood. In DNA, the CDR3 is TGTGCCACCAGCCCCCGGCTTAGCGGGAGCACAGATACGCAGTATTTT. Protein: CATSPRLSGSTDTQYF.